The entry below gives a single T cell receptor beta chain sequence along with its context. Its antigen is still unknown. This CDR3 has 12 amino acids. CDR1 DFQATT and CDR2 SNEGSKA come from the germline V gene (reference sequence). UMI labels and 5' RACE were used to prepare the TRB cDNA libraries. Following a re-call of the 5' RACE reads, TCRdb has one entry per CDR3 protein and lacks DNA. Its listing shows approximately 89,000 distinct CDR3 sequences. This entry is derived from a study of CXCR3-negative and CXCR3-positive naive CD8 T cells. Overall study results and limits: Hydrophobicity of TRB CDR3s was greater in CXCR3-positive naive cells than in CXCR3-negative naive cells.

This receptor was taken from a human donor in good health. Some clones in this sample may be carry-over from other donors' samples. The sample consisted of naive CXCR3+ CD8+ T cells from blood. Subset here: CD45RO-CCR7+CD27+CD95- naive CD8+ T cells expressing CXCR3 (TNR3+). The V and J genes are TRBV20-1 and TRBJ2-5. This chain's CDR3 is CSAWIGWQTQYF.